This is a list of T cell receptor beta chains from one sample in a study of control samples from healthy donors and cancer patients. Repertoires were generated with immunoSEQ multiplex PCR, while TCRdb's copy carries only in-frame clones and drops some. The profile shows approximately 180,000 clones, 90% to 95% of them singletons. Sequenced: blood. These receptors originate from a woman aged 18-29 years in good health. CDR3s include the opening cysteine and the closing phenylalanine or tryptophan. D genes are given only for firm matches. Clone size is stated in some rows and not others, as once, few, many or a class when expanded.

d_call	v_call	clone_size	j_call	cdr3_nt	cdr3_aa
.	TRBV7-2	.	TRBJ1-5	TGTGCCAGCAGCTTAATCTGGACCGACCCCCAGCATTTT	CASSLIWTDPQHF
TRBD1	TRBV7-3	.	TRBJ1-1	TGTGCCAGCAGCTCCCAGGGGGATGATGCTGAAGCTTTCTTT	CASSSQGDDAEAFF
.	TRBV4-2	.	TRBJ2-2	TGTGCCAGCAGCCGCCCAGAGGTAGCGCGCGGGGAGCTGTTTTTT	CASSRPEVARGELFF
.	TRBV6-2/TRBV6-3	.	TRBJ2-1	TGTGCCAGCAGCACCACAGGGTACAATGAGCAGTTCTTC	CASSTTGYNEQFF
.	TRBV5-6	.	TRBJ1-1	TGTGCCAGCAGCTTCCTCCTAACTGTCAGGGATACTGAAGCTTTCTTT	CASSFLLTVRDTEAFF
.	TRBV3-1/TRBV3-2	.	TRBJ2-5	TGTGCCAGCACCCGACACGCCGGTGAGACCCAGTACTTC	CASTRHAGETQYF
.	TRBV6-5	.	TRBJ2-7	TGTGCCAGCAGACCCGGACTAACAACTCGGGGCGAGCAGTACTTC	CASRPGLTTRGEQYF
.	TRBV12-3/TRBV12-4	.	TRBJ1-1	TGTGCCAGCACTTCCGGGCCCACTGAAGCTTTCTTT	CASTSGPTEAFF
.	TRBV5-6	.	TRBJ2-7	TGTGCCAGCAGGGGTTCCCTACTTTACGAGCAGTACTTC	CASRGSLLYEQYF
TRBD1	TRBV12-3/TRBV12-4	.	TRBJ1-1	TGTGCCAGCAGCTTGGGACAGGGCACTGAAGCTTTCTTT	CASSLGQGTEAFF
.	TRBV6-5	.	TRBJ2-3	TGTGCCAGCAGTTATAGGGACTTCACAGATACGCAGTATTTT	CASSYRDFTDTQYF
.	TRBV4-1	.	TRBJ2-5	TGCGCCAGCAGCCAAGATCCCCCGTCCGGGGAGACCCAGTACTTC	CASSQDPPSGETQYF
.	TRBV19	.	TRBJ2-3	TGTGCCAGTAGTATGTTACAGGGATACACAGATACGCAGTATTTT	CASSMLQGYTDTQYF
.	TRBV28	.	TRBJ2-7	TGTGCCAGCAGTTCCCCGCGGGACAGCTCCTACGAGCAGTACTTC	CASSSPRDSSYEQYF
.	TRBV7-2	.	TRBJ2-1	TGTGCCAGCAGCTTTGGGGCCGTGAGGGAGCAGTTCTTC	CASSFGAVREQFF
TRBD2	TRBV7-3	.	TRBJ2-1	TGTGCCAGCGGCCCCGGGGGGACCTCCTACAATGAGCAGTTCTTC	CASGPGGTSYNEQFF
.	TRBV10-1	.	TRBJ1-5	TGCGCCAGCAGTGCTGGGGGCGTGAGTCAGCCCCAGCATTTT	CASSAGGVSQPQHF
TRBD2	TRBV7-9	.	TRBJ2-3	TGTGCCAGCAGCTTATCTAGCGGGGGCACAGATACGCAGTATTTT	CASSLSSGGTDTQYF
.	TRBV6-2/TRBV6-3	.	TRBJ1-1	TGTGCCAGCAGTTTGCGGTGGAGGGAAGCTTTCTTT	CASSLRWREAFF
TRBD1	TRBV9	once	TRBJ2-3	TGTGCCAGCAGCGACTCCGGGACAGGGTTTGACCCAGATACGCAGTATTTT	CASSDSGTGFDPDTQYF
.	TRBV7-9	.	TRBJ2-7	TGTGCCAGCAGCCCCGCCGGGGTAACCTACGAGCAGTACTTC	CASSPAGVTYEQYF
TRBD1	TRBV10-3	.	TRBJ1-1	TGTGCCATCAGTGAGTCCGGGGGACAGGAGACTGAAGCTTTCTTT	CAISESGGQETEAFF
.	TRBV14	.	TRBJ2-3	TGTGCCAGCAGCCGGGTTTCGGCAGATACGCAGTATTTT	CASSRVSADTQYF
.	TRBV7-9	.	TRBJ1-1	TGTGCCAGCACGGGGATCCGGAACACTGAAGCTTTCTTT	CASTGIRNTEAFF
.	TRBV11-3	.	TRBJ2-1	TGTGCCAGCAGCTTAGCCCTTCTTGCCTCACACTCCTACAATGAGCAGTTCTTC	CASSLALLASHSYNEQFF
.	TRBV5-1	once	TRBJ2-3	TGCGCCAGCAGCTTAGAGAATCCTAGGACAGATACGCAGTATTTT	CASSLENPRTDTQYF
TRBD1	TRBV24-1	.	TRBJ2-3	TGTGCCACCAGTGACCGGACAGGGGGCTTAACAGATACGCAGTATTTT	CATSDRTGGLTDTQYF
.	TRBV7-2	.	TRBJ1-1	TGTGCCAGCAGCTCGTCGAGTGGGGACGCTGAAGCTTTCTTT	CASSSSSGDAEAFF
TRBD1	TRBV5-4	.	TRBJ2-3	TGTGCCAGCAGCCCACCCCCGACAGGGAAGAATACAGATACGCAGTATTTT	CASSPPPTGKNTDTQYF
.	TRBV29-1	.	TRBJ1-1	TGCAGCGTTGGAGGGGCGGCTAACACTGAAGCTTTCTTT	CSVGGAANTEAFF
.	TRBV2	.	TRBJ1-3	TGTGCCAGCGGAGACAGGAACTCTGGAAACACCATATATTTT	CASGDRNSGNTIYF
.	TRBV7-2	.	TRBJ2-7	TGTGCCAGCAGCCGACAGAGGGACGAGCAGTACTTC	CASSRQRDEQYF
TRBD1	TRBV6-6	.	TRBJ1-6	TGTGCCAGCAGTCTCCGGGACAGGGCCGCAAATAATTCACCCCTCCACTTT	CASSLRDRAANNSPLHF
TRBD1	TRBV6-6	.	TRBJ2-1	TGTGCCAGCACCCCTAGGGACAGAGGGTCACAGTTCTTC	CASTPRDRGSQFF
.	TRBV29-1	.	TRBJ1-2	TGCAGCGTTCCCAGGAACTATGGCTACACCTTC	CSVPRNYGYTF
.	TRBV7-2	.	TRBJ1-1	TGTGCCAGCACCACCACAGGGAACACTGAAGCTTTCTTT	CASTTTGNTEAFF
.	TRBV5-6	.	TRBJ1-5	TGTGCCAGCAGCTTGTGGGGGGCAGGCAATCAGCCCCAGCATTTT	CASSLWGAGNQPQHF